The clone carrying this T cell receptor beta chain has more than one count but fewer than ten. Antigen unknown. The record originates from a study of vaccination and CD4 T cells after COVID-19. Study-level information: Collection of post-vaccine samples followed dose two by a median about 72 days, spanning a range of 14 to 241.

The Oncomine TCR Beta short-read assay was applied to DNA of cultured CD4+ T cells. Cultured CD4+ T cells yielded the extracted genomic DNA. MiXCR, applied by TCRdb to the PCR reads, yields one record per CDR3 protein. The sample lists more than 10,000 distinct CDR3 sequences; approximately 76% were seen once. Findings and limits, study-wide: SARS-CoV-2-reactive clonotypes showed a nonsignificant median rise from about 20 to 38.

This sample's treatment: roughly ten-day PBMC culture with coronavirus spike peptide pools or control peptides (ViraFEST assay). Each well received two million PBMCs, cultured with around 10 IU/ml IL-2 and 8 to 10 ug/ml peptide pools. Trimming took off 1 base at V and 0 bases at J, with 10 bases between the two ends. This CDR3 has 16 residues. CDR1 is SNHLY and CDR2 is FYNNEI in the germline V gene. The TCR sequence derives from a human donor who had recovered from COVID-19. Specimen: CD4+ T cells from blood, cultured in vitro. The chain carries TRBV2 and TRBJ1-5, with no clear D. CDR3 residues: CASSEVAYTSNQPQHF. The CDR3 nucleotides read TGTGCCAGCAGTGAAGTGGCGTACACTAGCAATCAGCCCCAGCATTTT.